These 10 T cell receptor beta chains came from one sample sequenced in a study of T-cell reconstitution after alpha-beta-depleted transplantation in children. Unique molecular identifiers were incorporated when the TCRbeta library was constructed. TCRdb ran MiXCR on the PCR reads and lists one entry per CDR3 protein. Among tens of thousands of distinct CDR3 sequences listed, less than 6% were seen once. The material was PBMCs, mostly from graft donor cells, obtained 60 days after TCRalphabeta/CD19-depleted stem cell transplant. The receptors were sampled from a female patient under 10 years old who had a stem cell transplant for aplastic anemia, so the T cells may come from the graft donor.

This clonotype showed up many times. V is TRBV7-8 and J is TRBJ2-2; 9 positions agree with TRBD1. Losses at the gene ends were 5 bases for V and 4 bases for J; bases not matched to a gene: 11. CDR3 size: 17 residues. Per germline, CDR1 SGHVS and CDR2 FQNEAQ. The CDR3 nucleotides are TGTGCCAGCAGCCCGTCCTCCGGGACAGGGATCACCGGGGAGCTGTTTTTT. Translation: CASSPSSGTGITGELFF.

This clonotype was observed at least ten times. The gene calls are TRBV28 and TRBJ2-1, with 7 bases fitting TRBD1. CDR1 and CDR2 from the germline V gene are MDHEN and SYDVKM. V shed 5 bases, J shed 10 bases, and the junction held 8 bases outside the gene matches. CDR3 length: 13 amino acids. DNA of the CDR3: TGTGCCAGCAGTAAAAAGGGACAGAGCGAGCAGTTCTTC. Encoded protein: CASSKKGQSEQFF.

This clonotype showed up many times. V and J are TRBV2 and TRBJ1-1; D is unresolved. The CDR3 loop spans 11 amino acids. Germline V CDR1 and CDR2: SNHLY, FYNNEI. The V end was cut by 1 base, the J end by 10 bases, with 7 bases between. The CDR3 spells CASSEGYTAFF. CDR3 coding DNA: TGTGCCAGCAGTGAAGGGTATACAGCTTTCTTT.

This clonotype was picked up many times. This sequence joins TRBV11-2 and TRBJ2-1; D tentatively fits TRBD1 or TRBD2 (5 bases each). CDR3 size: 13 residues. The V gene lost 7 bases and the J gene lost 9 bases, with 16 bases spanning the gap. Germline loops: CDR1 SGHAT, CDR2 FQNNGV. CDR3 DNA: TGTGCCAGCACCCCTAGCAGGGCAACTGAGCAGTTCTTC. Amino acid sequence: CASTPSRATEQFF. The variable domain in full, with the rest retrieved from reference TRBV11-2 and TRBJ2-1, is EAGVAQSPRYKIIEKRQSVAFWCNPISGHATLYWYQQILGQGPKLLIQFQNNGVVDDSQLPKDRFSAERLKGVDSTLKIQPAKLEDSAVYLCASTPSRATEQFFGPGTRLTVL.

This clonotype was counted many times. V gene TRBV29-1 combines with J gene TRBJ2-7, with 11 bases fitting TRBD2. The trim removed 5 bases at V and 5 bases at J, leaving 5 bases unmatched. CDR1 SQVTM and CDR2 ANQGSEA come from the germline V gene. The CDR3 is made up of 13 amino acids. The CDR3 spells CSVIAGGPDEQYF. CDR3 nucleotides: TGCAGCGTTATAGCGGGAGGGCCCGACGAGCAGTACTTC.

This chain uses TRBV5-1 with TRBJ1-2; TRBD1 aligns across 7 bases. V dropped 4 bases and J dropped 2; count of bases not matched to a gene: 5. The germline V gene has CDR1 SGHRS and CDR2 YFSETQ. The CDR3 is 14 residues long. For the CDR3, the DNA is TGCGCCAGCAGCCCGGGACAGAGGAACTATGGCTACACCTTC. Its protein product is CASSPGQRNYGYTF.

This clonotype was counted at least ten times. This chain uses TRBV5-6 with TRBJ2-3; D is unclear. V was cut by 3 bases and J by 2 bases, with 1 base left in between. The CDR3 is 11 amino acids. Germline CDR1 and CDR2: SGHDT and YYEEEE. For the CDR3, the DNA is TGTGCCAGCAGCTACACAGATACGCAGTATTTT. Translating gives CASSYTDTQYF.

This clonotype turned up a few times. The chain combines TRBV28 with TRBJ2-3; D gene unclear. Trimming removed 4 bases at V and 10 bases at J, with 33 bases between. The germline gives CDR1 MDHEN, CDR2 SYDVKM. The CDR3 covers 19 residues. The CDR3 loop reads CASSSVPPAPGASQWAQYF. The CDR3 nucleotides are TGTGCCAGCAGTTCCGTACCCCCGGCACCGGGCGCATCCCAGTGGGCGCAGTATTTT. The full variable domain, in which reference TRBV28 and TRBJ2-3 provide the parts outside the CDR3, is DVKVTQSSRYLVKRTGEKVFLECVQDMDHENMFWYRQDPGLGLRLIYFSYDVKMKEKGDIPEGYSVSREKKERFSLILESASTNQTSMYLCASSSVPPAPGASQWAQYFGPGTRLTVL.

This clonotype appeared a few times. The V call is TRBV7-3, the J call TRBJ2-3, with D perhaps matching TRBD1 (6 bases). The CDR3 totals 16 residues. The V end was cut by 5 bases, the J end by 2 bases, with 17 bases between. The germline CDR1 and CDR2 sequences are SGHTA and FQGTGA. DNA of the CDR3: TGTGCCAGCAGCGCCCAGACAGGCCTTCCCACAGATACGCAGTATTTT. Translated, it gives CASSAQTGLPTDTQYF.

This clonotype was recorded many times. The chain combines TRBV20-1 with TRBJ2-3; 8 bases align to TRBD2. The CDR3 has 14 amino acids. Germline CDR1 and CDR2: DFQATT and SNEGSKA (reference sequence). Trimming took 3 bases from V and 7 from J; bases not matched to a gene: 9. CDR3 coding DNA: TGCAGTGCTAGCGGGAGGGCCCTCTTTAATACGCAGTATTTT. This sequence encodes CSASGRALFNTQYF.